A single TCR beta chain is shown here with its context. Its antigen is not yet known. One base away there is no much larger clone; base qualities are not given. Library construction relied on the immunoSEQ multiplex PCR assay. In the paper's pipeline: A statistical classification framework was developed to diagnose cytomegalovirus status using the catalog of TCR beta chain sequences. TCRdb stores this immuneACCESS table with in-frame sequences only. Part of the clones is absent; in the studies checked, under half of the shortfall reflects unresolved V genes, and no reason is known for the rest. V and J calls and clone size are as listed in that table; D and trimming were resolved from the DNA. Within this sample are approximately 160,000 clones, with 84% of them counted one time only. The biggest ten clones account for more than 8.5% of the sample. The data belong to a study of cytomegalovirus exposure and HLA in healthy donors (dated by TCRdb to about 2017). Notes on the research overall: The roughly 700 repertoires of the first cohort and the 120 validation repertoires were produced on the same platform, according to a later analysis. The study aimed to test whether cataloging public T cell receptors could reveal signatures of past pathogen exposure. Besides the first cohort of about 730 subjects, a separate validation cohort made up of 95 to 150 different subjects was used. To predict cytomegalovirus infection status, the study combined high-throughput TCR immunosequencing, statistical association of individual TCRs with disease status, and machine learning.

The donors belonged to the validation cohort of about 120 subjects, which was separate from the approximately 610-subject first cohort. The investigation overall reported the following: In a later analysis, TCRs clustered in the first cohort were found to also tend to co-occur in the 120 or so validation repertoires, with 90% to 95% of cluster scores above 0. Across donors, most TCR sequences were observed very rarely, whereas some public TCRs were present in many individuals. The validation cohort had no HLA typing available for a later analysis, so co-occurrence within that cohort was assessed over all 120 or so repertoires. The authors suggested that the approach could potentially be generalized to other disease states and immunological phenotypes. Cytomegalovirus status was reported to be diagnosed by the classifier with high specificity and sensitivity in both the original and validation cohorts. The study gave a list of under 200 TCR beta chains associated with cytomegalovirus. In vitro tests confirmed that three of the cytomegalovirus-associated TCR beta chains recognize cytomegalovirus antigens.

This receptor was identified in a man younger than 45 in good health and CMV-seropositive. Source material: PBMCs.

The nucleotide sequence is given as TGTGCCAGCAGCTTAGGGCGGATCTCTGGAAACACCATATATTTT. Its translation reads: CASSLGRISGNTIYF. The chain was built from TRBV7-6 and TRBJ1-3; the D gene is not confidently resolved. V and J lose 1 base and 0 bases, and a span of 7 bases separates them. The germline V gene supplies CDR1 SGHVS and CDR2 FNYEAQ. Inclusive of the bounding cysteine and phenylalanine, the CDR3 is 15 residues long. Only the CDR3 DNA is retained, 45 bases long and in frame from the first base.